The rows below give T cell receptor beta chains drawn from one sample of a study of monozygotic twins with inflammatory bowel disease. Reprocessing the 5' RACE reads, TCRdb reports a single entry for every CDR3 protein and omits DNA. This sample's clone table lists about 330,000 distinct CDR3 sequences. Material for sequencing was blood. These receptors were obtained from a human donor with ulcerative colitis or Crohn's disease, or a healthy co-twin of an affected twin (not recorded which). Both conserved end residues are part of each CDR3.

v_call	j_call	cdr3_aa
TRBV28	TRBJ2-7	CASRGTGVGYEQYF
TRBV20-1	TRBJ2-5	CSALAGDQETQYF
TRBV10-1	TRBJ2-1	CASSDRVQREQFF
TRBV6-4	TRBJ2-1	CASSASADNEQFF
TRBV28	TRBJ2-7	CASTQGDYEQYF
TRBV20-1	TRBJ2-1	CSATVGAGEQFF
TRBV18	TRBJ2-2	CASSPRSQGSAYGELFF
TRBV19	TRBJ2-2	CASSPRTGGTNTGELFF
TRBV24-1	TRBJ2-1	CATSGRGYNEQFF
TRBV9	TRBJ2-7	CASSVSLAVSYEQYF